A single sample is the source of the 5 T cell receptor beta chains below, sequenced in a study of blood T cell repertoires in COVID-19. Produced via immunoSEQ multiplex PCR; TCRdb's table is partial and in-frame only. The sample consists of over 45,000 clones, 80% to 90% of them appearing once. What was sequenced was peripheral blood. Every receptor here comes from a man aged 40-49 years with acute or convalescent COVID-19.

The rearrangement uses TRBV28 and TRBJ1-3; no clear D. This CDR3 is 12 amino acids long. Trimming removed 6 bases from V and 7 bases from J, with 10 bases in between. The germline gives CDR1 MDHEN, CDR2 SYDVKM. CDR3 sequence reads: CASSPLDNTIYF. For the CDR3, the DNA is TGTGCCAGCAGCCCTCTAGACAACACCATATATTTT.

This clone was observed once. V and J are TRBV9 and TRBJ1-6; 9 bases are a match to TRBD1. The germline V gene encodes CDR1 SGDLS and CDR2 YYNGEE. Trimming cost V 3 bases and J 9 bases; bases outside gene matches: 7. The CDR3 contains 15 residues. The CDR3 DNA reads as TGTGCCAGCAGCGCGGAGGGGACAGGGAGTTCACCCCTCCACTTT. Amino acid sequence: CASSAEGTGSSPLHF.

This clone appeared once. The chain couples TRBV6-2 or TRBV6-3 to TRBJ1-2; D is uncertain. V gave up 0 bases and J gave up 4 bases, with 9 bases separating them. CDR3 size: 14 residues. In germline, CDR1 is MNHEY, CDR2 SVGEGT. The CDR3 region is CASSYSGGSYGYTF. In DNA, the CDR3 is TGTGCCAGCAGTTACTCCGGAGGGTCCTATGGCTACACCTTC.

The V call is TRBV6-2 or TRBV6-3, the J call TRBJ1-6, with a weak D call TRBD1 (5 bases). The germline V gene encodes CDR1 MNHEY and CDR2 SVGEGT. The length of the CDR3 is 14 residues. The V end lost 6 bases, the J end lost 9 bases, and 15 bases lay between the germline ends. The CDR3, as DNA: TGTGCCAGCAGCCAGGGAATGGAGGCTTCACCCCTCCACTTT. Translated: CASSQGMEASPLHF.

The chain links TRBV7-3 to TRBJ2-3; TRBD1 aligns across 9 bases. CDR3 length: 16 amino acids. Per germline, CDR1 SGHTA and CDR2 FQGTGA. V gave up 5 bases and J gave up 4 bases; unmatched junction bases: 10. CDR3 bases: TGTGCCAGCAGCCCCGTCGGGACAGGGCGTCCAGATACGCAGTATTTT. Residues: CASSPVGTGRPDTQYF.